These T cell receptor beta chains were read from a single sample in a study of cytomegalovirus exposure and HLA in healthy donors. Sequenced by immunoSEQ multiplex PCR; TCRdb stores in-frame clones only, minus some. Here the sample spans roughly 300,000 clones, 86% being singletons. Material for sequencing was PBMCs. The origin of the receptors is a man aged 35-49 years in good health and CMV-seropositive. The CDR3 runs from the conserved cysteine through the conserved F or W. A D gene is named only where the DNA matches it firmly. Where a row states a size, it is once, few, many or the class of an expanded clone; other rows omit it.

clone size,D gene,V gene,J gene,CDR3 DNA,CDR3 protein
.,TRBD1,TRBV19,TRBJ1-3,TGTGCCAGTAGTGCGACAGGGAGCTCTGGAAACACCATATATTTT,CASSATGSSGNTIYF
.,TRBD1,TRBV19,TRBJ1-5,TGTGCCAGTAACCCGACAGGGGGCAATCAGCCCCAGCATTTT,CASNPTGGNQPQHF
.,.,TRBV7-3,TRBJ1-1,TGTGCCAGCAGCTTCTCAGGGGTCGGAACTGAAGCTTTCTTT,CASSFSGVGTEAFF
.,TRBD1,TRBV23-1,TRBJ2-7,TGCGCCAGCAGTCGTCAGGGACAGACCTACGAGCAGTACTTC,CASSRQGQTYEQYF
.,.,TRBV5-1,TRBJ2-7,TGCGCCAGCAGCCGACTAGACCCCTACGAGCAGTACTTC,CASSRLDPYEQYF
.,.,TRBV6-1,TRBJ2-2,TGTGCCAGCACCCCATTGGGTGGGGAGCTATTTTTT,CASTPLGGELFF
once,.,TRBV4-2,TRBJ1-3,TGTGCCAGCAGCCAACGGGGTTCTGGAAACACCATATATTTT,CASSQRGSGNTIYF
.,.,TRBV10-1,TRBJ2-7,TGCGCCAGCAGTGAGTGGGCTCGTACTGGCGAGCAGTACTTC,CASSEWARTGEQYF
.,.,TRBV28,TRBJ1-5,TGTGCCAGCAGTTTATTTGGCGACACCCAGCCCCAGCATTTT,CASSLFGDTQPQHF
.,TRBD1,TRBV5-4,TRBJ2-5,TGTGCCAGCAGCCCGGGACAGGGCCAAGAGACCCAGTACTTC,CASSPGQGQETQYF
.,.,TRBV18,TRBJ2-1,TGTGCCAGCTCCCAGCCCCGGAAGGCGGCGAATGAGCAGTTCTTC,CASSQPRKAANEQFF
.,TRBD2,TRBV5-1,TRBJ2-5,TGCGCCAGCAGCTTGGGGTCCAGCGGGGGAGGCGAGACCCAGTACTTC,CASSLGSSGGGETQYF
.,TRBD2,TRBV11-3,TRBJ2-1,TGTGCCAGCAGCATGGGACTAGCGGGCTCCTACAATGAGCAGTTCTTC,CASSMGLAGSYNEQFF
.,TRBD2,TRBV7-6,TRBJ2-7,TGTGCCAGCAGCCACCAACTAGCGGGAGACAGGTACGAGCAGTACTTC,CASSHQLAGDRYEQYF
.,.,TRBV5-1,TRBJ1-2,TGCGCCAGCAGCTTGCGGGAGTCCTTCTATGGCTACACCTTC,CASSLRESFYGYTF
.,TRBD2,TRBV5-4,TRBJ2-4,TGTGCCAGCAGCTCGCTAGAAACTAGCGGGAGTCTAAACATTCAGTACTTC,CASSSLETSGSLNIQYF
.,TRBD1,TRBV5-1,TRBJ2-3,TGCGCCAGCAGCCGGGACAGTTCTAGCACAGATACGCAGTATTTT,CASSRDSSSTDTQYF
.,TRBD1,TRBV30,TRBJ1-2,TGTGCCTCCCCGGGACAGGGGTACGGCTACACCTTC,CASPGQGYGYTF
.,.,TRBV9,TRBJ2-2,TGTGCCAGCAGCGCCCGAGACGGGGTCGCCCTCCCGAACACCGGGGAGCTGTTTTTT,CASSARDGVALPNTGELFF
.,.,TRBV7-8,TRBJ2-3,TGTGCCAGCAGCTTCCCACCGTCGGGAGCAGGAGATACGCAGTATTTT,CASSFPPSGAGDTQYF
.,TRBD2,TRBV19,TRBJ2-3,TGTGCCAGTAGTCGGACTAGCGGGCCATCCACAGATACGCAGTATTTT,CASSRTSGPSTDTQYF
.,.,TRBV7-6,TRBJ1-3,TGTGCCAGCAGCTTAGCTGCCCAGACTTACTCTGGAAACACCATATATTTT,CASSLAAQTYSGNTIYF
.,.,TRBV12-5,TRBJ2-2,TGTGCTAGTGGTTTGGCAGGGTTAGCCGGGGAGCTGTTTTTT,CASGLAGLAGELFF
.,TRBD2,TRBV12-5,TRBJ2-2,TGTGCTAGCCAGCGGGAGAGCACCGGGGAGCTGTTTTTT,CASQRESTGELFF
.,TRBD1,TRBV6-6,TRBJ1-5,TGTGCCAGCAACCCAAGGACAGGGACGAATCAGCCCCAGCATTTT,CASNPRTGTNQPQHF
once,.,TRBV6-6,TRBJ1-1,TGTGCCAGCAGTTACGGGTTTTCCGGGACTGAAGCTTTCTTT,CASSYGFSGTEAFF
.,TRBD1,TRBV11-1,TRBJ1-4,TGTGCCAGCAGCAGCGACAGGGTTGGTAATGAAAAACTGTTTTTT,CASSSDRVGNEKLFF